The 9 T cell receptor beta chains in this list originate from one sample, sequenced in a study of shared clonotypes between healthy human individuals. It was CD45RO-negative cells, positively selected for CCR7, that made up naive CD8 cells, with terminally differentiated effector memory CD45RA+ cells excluded. Only in-frame clones appear in the TCRdb table, and some are missing; sequencing was by immunoSEQ multiplex PCR. The profile shows some 1,900,000 clones, about 95% of them singletons. Sequenced material: naive CD8+ T cells sorted from blood. The receptor source for this set is a man between 18 and 35 years old in good health.

Concerning this clone itself: The same CDR3 also results from other DNA sequences found in this sample. The V and J genes are TRBV6-5 and TRBJ2-2, with D possibly being TRBD1 or TRBD2 (5 bases each). The CDR3 runs 15 residues. Per germline, CDR1 MNHEY and CDR2 SVGAGI. Trimming shortened V by 0 bases and J by 4 bases, and 9 bases separated the two germline ends. The CDR3: CASSYSNGGTGELFF. CDR3 coding DNA: TGTGCCAGCAGTTACTCGAATGGGGGCACCGGGGAGCTGTTTTTT.

The V call is TRBV27, the J call TRBJ1-6; D gene unclear. This CDR3 has 15 residues. Germline V gene lookup returns CDR1 MNHEY and CDR2 SMNVEV (reference sequence). Trimming pared 7 bases from V and 6 bases from J, leaving 16 bases between. CDR3 amino acids: CASTSLDTLNSPLHF. The CDR3 region has the DNA TGTGCCAGCACCTCCCTAGACACCCTTAATTCACCCCTCCACTTT.

The chain couples TRBV19 to TRBJ1-2; D is uncertain. The V end was cut by 6 bases, the J end by 3 bases, with 14 bases between. The CDR3 spans 14 residues. Germline values: CDR1 LNHDA, CDR2 SQIVND (reference sequence). The CDR3 reads CASSGPYSYYGYTF. The CDR3 DNA is TGTGCCAGTAGCGGGCCGTACAGCTACTATGGCTACACCTTC.

The genes are TRBV6-6 and TRBJ1-2; a possible D gene is TRBD1 (5 bases). V was trimmed by 10 bases and J by 8 bases, leaving 20 bases between them. The CDR3 runs to 13 residues. CDR1 and CDR2 (germline): MNHNY, SVGAGI (reference sequence). CDR3 sequence reads: CATQDGAGWGYTF. The CDR3 coding sequence is TGTGCCACCCAGGACGGGGCGGGTTGGGGCTACACCTTC.

CDR3 sequence: CASSLNAFF. DNA for the CDR3: TGTGCCAGCAGCTTGAATGCTTTCTTT. The rearrangement joins TRBV5-8 to TRBJ1-1; D not resolved. Germline CDR1 reads SGHTS; CDR2 reads YDEGEE. Trimming removed 1 base at V and 11 bases at J, with 3 bases between. This CDR3 spans 9 amino acids.

The genes are TRBV19 and TRBJ1-3; TRBD1 aligns across 7 bases. Germline CDR1 LNHDA, CDR2 SQIVND (reference sequence). V trimming: 9 bases; J trimming: 3 bases; junction bases outside the gene matches: 14. CDR3 length: 16 residues. In DNA, the CDR3 is TGTGCCAGCCACGCACACGGAACAGGGGTTGGAAACACCATATATTTT. It yields the protein CASHAHGTGVGNTIYF.

The chain couples TRBV9 to TRBJ1-6; weak D call: TRBD1 (5 bases). From germline, CDR1 is SGDLS and CDR2 YYNGEE. V was clipped by 3 bases and J by 8 bases, with 12 bases between them. The length of the CDR3 is 14 residues. The CDR3 nucleotides are TGTGCCAGCAGCGCGGGATCAGGGTATTCACCCCTCCACTTT. This sequence encodes CASSAGSGYSPLHF.

The chain joins TRBV4-1 to TRBJ1-5, with TRBD1 as a possible D gene (5 bases). Looked up from germline, CDR1 is MGHRA and CDR2 is YSYEKL. The V and J ends lost 3 bases and 3 bases respectively, with 12 bases between them. The length of the CDR3 is 15 residues. The CDR3 sequence: CASSQGSGPNQPQHF. The CDR3 DNA sequence: TGCGCCAGCAGCCAGGGGTCAGGGCCCAATCAGCCCCAGCATTTT.

The V and J genes are TRBV28 and TRBJ1-1, with 7 nucleotides matching TRBD1. With V trimmed by 2 bases and J by 3 bases, 3 bases remained unmatched. Germline V gene lookup returns CDR1 MDHEN and CDR2 SYDVKM. The length of the CDR3 is 14 residues. Here the CDR3 DNA reads TGTGCCAGCAGTTTACCAGGGGGGCACACTGAAGCTTTCTTT. Its translation: CASSLPGGHTEAFF.